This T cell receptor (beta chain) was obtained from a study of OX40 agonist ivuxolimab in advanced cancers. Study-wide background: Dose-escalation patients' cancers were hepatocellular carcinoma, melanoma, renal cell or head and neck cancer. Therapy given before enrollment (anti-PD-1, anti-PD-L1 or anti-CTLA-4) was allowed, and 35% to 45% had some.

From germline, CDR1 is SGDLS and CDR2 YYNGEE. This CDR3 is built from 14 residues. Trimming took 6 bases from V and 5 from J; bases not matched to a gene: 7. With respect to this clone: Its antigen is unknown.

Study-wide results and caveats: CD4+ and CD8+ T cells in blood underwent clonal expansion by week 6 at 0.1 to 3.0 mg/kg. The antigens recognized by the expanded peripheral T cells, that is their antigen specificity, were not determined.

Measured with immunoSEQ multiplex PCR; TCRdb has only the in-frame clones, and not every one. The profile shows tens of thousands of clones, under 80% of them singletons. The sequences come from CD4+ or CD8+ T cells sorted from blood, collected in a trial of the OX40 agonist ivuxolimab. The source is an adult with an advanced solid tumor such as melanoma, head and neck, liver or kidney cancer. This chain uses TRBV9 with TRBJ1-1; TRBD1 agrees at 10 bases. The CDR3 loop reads CASTERDRGTEAFF. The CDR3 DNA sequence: TGTGCCAGCACCGAGAGGGACAGGGGAACTGAAGCTTTCTTT.